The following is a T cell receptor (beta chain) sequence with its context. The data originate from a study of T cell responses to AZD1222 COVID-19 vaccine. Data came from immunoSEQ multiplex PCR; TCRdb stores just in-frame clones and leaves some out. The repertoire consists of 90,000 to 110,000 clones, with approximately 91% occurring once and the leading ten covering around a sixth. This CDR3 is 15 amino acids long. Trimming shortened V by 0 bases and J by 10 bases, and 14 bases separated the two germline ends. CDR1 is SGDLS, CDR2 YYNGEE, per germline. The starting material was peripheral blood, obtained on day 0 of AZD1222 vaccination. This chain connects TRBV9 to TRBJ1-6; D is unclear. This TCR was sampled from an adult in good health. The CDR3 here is CASSVGSNFVSPLHF. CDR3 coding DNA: TGTGCCAGCAGCGTAGGAAGCAATTTTGTCTCACCCCTCCACTTT.